This T cell receptor (beta chain) was identified during a study of yellow fever vaccine responses in identical twins. Notes on the study in general: Reports say the vaccine T cell response in twins looked partly convergent and partly personalized.

Each CDR3 protein is one row after TCRdb ran MiXCR on the RT-PCR reads. Of approximately 5,000 distinct CDR3 sequences listed, about two thirds are singletons. Trimming removed 2 bases from V and 3 bases from J, with 10 bases in between. The CDR3 length is 15 residues. Per germline, CDR1 MNHEY and CDR2 SVGEGT. This clonotype has just one count. Its target is unknown. This receptor was obtained from a woman between 18 and 29 years old who received the yellow fever vaccine. The rearrangement uses TRBV6-2 or TRBV6-3 and TRBJ2-2, with D possibly called TRBD1 or TRBD2 (5 bases each). The source was T cells from blood (PBMCs), unsorted or a sorted subset (not recorded which), collected before or after yellow fever vaccination (not recorded which). CDR3 region: CASSYGGSDTGELFF. The CDR3 coding sequence is TGTGCCAGCAGTTACGGGGGATCGGACACCGGGGAGCTGTTTTTT.